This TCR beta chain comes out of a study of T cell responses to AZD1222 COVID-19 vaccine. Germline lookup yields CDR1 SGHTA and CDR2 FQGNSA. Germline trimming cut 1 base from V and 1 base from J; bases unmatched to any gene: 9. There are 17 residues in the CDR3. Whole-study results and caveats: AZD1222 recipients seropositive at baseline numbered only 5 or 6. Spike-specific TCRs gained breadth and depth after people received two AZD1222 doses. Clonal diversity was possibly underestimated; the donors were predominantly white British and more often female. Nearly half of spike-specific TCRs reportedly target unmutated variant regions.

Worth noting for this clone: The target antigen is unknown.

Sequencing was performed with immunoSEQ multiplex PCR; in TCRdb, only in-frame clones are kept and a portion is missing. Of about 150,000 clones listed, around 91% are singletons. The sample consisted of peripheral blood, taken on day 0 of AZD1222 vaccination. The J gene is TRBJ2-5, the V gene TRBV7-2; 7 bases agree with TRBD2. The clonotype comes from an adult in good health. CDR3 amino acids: CASSLGFVGGAQETQYF. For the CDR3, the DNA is TGTGCCAGCAGCTTAGGGTTTGTGGGAGGGGCCCAAGAGACCCAGTACTTC.